These 25 T cell receptor beta chains were all obtained from the same sample, sequenced in a study of CXCR3-negative and CXCR3-positive naive CD8 T cells. Libraries were UMI-labeled 5' RACE TRB cDNA. TCRdb processed the 5' RACE reads again and assigns one entry to each CDR3 protein, with no DNA. Found here are fewer than 90,000 distinct CDR3 sequences; the top ten clones hold around 1.5%. The sample was naive CXCR3- CD8+ T cells from blood. Subset given: CD45RO-CCR7+CD27+CD95- naive CD8+ T cells lacking CXCR3 (TNR3-). These receptors came from a human donor in good health. Some clones in this sample may be carry-over from other donors' samples.

This rearrangement joins TRBV28 to TRBJ1-2; the TCRdb call, TRBD1, lacks DNA for checking. The length of the CDR3 is 15 residues. Germline V gene lookup returns CDR1 MDHEN and CDR2 SYDVKM. The CDR3 protein is CASSLSGTGAYGYTF.

This chain links TRBV27 with TRBJ2-7; checking the TCRdb D call of TRBD1 is not possible without DNA. The CDR3 loop spans 16 amino acids. CDR1 is MNHEY and CDR2 is SMNVEV in the germline V gene (reference sequence). CDR3 sequence: CASSLTFPGGGYEQYF.

The chain has TRBV25-1 and TRBJ2-1; TCRdb indicates TRBD1, and absent DNA this call remains unverified. CDR1 and CDR2 from the germline V gene are MGHDK and SYGVNS. The CDR3 length is 13 residues. This chain's CDR3 is CASSKRAGDEQFF.

The chain recombines TRBV6-5 with TRBJ2-7; the TCRdb call, TRBD2, lacks DNA for checking. Germline CDR1 MNHEY, CDR2 SVGAGI. CDR3 length equals 17 residues. This CDR3 is CASSYGTSGTSSYEQYF.

The gene calls are TRBV28 and TRBJ2-7; TCRdb lists TRBD1, though no DNA is available to test this call. The CDR3 contains 14 residues. CDR1 and CDR2 from the germline V gene are MDHEN and SYDVKM. CDR3 amino acids: CASSRDRGSYEQYF.

The gene calls are TRBV5-5 and TRBJ2-7. The CDR3 loop spans 14 amino acids. Germline CDR1 is SGHKS and CDR2 is YYEKEE (reference sequence). The CDR3 protein is CASSLVGNSYEQYF.

The V and J genes are TRBV20-1 and TRBJ1-2. The germline gives CDR1 DFQATT, CDR2 SNEGSKA (reference sequence). This CDR3 has 13 residues. CDR3 in amino acids: CSASLGEAYGYTF.

The chain uses TRBV29-1 and TRBJ2-5; the TCRdb D gene call, TRBD1, has no DNA to confirm it. The CDR3 length is 15 residues. The V gene's germline CDR1 is SQVTM and CDR2 ANQGSEA. This CDR3 reads CSVDGDPEGWETQYF. The full variable domain, completed using reference TRBV29-1 and TRBJ2-5, is SAVISQKPSRDICQRGTSLTIQCQVDSQVTMMFWYRQQPGQSLTLIATANQGSEATYESGFVIDKFPISRPNLTFSTLTVSNMSPEDSSIYLCSVDGDPEGWETQYFGPGTRLLVL.

This chain joins TRBV7-9 and TRBJ2-1. Germline loops: CDR1 SEHNR, CDR2 FQNEAQ (reference sequence). The CDR3 totals 13 residues. The CDR3 here is CASSPGLHNEQFF.

Here the CDR3 reads CASSTLVARGPFTDTQYF. The chain employs TRBV28 and TRBJ2-3; TCRdb gives TRBD2 as the D gene, but with no DNA this cannot be confirmed. The germline gives CDR1 MDHEN, CDR2 SYDVKM. The CDR3 is made up of 18 amino acids. The full variable domain, rest sourced from reference TRBV28 and TRBJ2-3, is DVKVTQSSRYLVKRTGEKVFLECVQDMDHENMFWYRQDPGLGLRLIYFSYDVKMKEKGDIPEGYSVSREKKERFSLILESASTNQTSMYLCASSTLVARGPFTDTQYFGPGTRLTVL.

The rearrangement uses TRBV3-1 and TRBJ2-2; the TCRdb D gene call, TRBD1, has no DNA to confirm it. The CDR3 is 22 amino acids. Germline V CDR1 and CDR2: LGHDT, YNNKEL (reference sequence). CDR3 region: CASSQGITLSLSGQLITGELFF.

This chain uses TRBV6-2 or TRBV6-3 with TRBJ2-7. The CDR3 loop spans 11 amino acids. The germline V gene encodes CDR1 MNHEY and CDR2 SVGEGT. The CDR3 sequence is CASSYQYEQYF.

V usage is TRBV7-3 and J usage is TRBJ2-2. From germline, CDR1 is SGHTA and CDR2 FQGTGA. This CDR3 comprises 12 residues. Here the CDR3 reads CASTVDTGELFF.

The CDR3 here is CASRTRAGAFF. This sequence joins TRBV27 and TRBJ1-1; TCRdb indicates TRBD1, and absent DNA this call remains unverified. The CDR3 is 11 residues long. CDR1 is MNHEY, CDR2 SMNVEV, per germline (reference sequence).

The V and J genes are TRBV4-3 and TRBJ1-5; TCRdb outputs TRBD1, but without DNA this stays unchecked. Germline CDR1 reads LGHNA; CDR2 reads YSLEER. This CDR3 has 14 amino acids. The CDR3 spells CASSQEGGWQPQHF.

The chain links TRBV7-6 to TRBJ2-7; the TCRdb D gene call, TRBD1, has no DNA to confirm it. The CDR3 covers 14 residues. Germline CDR1 is SGHVS and CDR2 is FNYEAQ. CDR3: CASSPRDSFYEQYF.

This chain links TRBV28 with TRBJ2-3; no DNA is available, so the TRBD2 call from TCRdb remains unchecked. The CDR3 has 17 amino acids. Germline V lookup: CDR1 MDHEN, CDR2 SYDVKM. CDR3 protein: CASSQRASGSPTDTQYF.

The chain links TRBV7-9 to TRBJ2-3; as DNA is missing, the TRBD1 call by TCRdb cannot be tested. This CDR3 has 17 residues. CDR1 is SEHNR, CDR2 FQNEAQ, per germline (reference sequence). CDR3 residues: CASSRTAPGQATDTQYF.

J is TRBJ2-7 and V is TRBV6-2 or TRBV6-3; TCRdb's D call of TRBD1 is untestable without DNA. The CDR3 sequence is 15 residues long. Germline V CDR1 and CDR2: MNHEY, SVGEGT. The CDR3 is CASSDLGDILYEQYF.

This sequence joins TRBV28 and TRBJ2-7; TCRdb reports TRBD1, a call that lacks DNA to check it against. The length of the CDR3 is 14 residues. Germline V gives CDR1 MDHEN, CDR2 SYDVKM. This chain's CDR3 is CASSFRGARSEQYF.

V gene TRBV11-2 combines with J gene TRBJ1-6; TCRdb picks TRBD1, but there is no DNA to check that call. CDR1 is SGHAT, CDR2 FQNNGV, per germline. The CDR3 sequence is 15 residues long. CDR3 protein: CASRTTGTGNSPLHF. The variable domain in full, with the rest retrieved from reference TRBV11-2 and TRBJ1-6, is EAGVAQSPRYKIIEKRQSVAFWCNPISGHATLYWYQQILGQGPKLLIQFQNNGVVDDSQLPKDRFSAERLKGVDSTLKIQPAKLEDSAVYLCASRTTGTGNSPLHFGNGTRLTVT.

The genes are TRBV7-9 and TRBJ2-7; as DNA is missing, the TRBD1 call by TCRdb cannot be tested. Germline loops: CDR1 SEHNR, CDR2 FQNEAQ (reference sequence). This CDR3 has 13 amino acids. CDR3 amino acids: CASTPGPGNEQYF.

The chain carries TRBV29-1 and TRBJ1-1; without DNA, the TCRdb call of TRBD1 cannot be checked. From germline, CDR1 is SQVTM and CDR2 ANQGSEA. The CDR3 has 14 residues. CDR3 in amino acids: CSVSDGTGIRGAFF.

The chain is built from TRBV29-1 and TRBJ2-7; the D call of TRBD1 rests on TCRdb alone, since no DNA is present to check it. In germline, CDR1 is SQVTM, CDR2 ANQGSEA. This CDR3 is built from 14 residues. CDR3 region: CSVRTQGSSYEQYF.

The rearrangement links TRBV28 to TRBJ2-7; TCRdb's assignment of TRBD2 cannot be checked, as there is no DNA. Germline V gives CDR1 MDHEN, CDR2 SYDVKM. The CDR3 totals 15 residues. This CDR3 is CASSNWTSGRNEQYF.